The entry below describes one TCR beta chain. Its matching antigen is unknown. Positively selected for CCR7, the CD45RO-negative cells used as naive CD8 cells excluded terminally differentiated effector memory CD45RA+ cells. This sample was taken from a study of shared clonotypes between healthy human individuals. Overall study findings and caveats: Several donors shared approximately 5% of their naive CD4 clonotypes. Against clonotypes common to all four donors, non-shared ones had lower generation probabilities.

V was trimmed by 5 bases and J by 5 bases, leaving 19 bases between them. This CDR3 is built from 15 residues. The germline CDR1 and CDR2 sequences are MNHEY and SMNVEV (reference sequence). Measured with immunoSEQ multiplex PCR; TCRdb has only the in-frame clones, and not every one. Of about 2.1 million clones in the sample, roughly 91% were seen once. Sequenced sample: naive CD8+ T cells from PBMCs. The chain couples TRBV27 to TRBJ2-7, with D hard to call. This receptor was obtained from a man between 18 and 29 years old in good health. Some clones in this sample may be carry-over from other donors' samples. CDR3 coding DNA: TGTGCCAGCAGTACCTACATTCAGGATTTCAACGAGCAGTACTTC. Translating gives CASSTYIQDFNEQYF.